Each of the 5 T cell receptor beta chains below was sequenced from the same sample in a study of tumor-infiltrating lymphocytes in primary liver carcinoma. From around 0.5 ug total RNA, TCR beta cDNA was generated with a primer in the constant region. Three nested multiplex PCR rounds of slightly modified ARM-PCR generated TCR beta libraries. A C-beta reverse primer was combined with TRBV1-TRBV30 forward primers in the first two PCR rounds, and each round had about 10 cycles. MiXCR, run by TCRdb on the multiplex PCR reads, gives a single entry per CDR3 protein. The table records about 320,000 distinct CDR3 sequences, roughly two thirds of them present only once. In addition to blood RNA drawn from unsorted whole blood, germline DNA was extracted. Sequencing was carried out using peripheral blood. These receptor sequences come from a man aged 40-49 years with primary liver carcinoma and hepatitis B virus infection.

This clonotype was detected a few times. The chain has TRBV28 and TRBJ2-1, with TRBD2 matching 8 bases. Germline CDR1 and CDR2: MDHEN and SYDVKM. The CDR3 consists of 16 residues. V shed 0 bases, J shed 4 bases, and the junction held 5 bases outside the gene matches. DNA for the CDR3: TGTGCCAGCAGTTTATGGGGTACTAGCGGATACAATGAGCAGTTCTTC. It codes for CASSLWGTSGYNEQFF.

This clonotype has a single count. A much larger clone differs from this one at a single base, so this may be a read error. This chain links TRBV12-5 with TRBJ2-2, with TRBD1 matching 10 bases. The length of the CDR3 is 13 residues. Per the germline V gene, CDR1 is LGHNT and CDR2 is FRNRAP. The chain's CDR3 is CASGLAGQGGLFF. For the CDR3, the DNA is TGTGCTAGTGGTTTGGCTGGACAGGGGGGGCTGTTTTTT.

To note about this clonotype: Since no conserved phenylalanine or tryptophan closes the CDR3, a read error is the likely cause. As DNA, the CDR3 is TGTGCCAGCAGTTATGAGACAGGGACAGATACGCAGTATCTT. It encodes CASSYETGTDTQYL. The chain combines TRBV6-5 with TRBJ2-3, with 7 bases matching TRBD1. CDR1 is MNHEY and CDR2 is SVGAGI in the germline V gene. J was trimmed by 3 bases and V by 3 bases; bases with no gene match: 3. The CDR3 length is 14 residues.

About this clonotype: At one boundary the junction diverges from the germline segment, which might be a read error. The gene calls are TRBV11-2 and TRBJ1-1; weak D call: TRBD1 (5 bases). CDR1 and CDR2 (germline): SGHAT, FQNNGV. The CDR3 extends over 13 amino acids. As DNA, the CDR3 is TGTGCCAGCAACTTGGGGGGGAACACTGAAGATTTCTTT. Encoded protein: CASNLGGNTEDFF. The variable domain in full, with the rest retrieved from reference TRBV11-2 and TRBJ1-1, is EAGVAQSPRYKIIEKRQSVAFWCNPISGHATLYWYQQILGQGPKLLIQFQNNGVVDDSQLPKDRFSAERLKGVDSTLKIQPAKLEDSAVYLCASNLGGNTEDFFGQGTRLTVV.

Details on this clonotype: At one end, the junction sequence differs from germline, possibly due to a read error. This chain uses TRBV11-2 with TRBJ2-2; TRBD1 is a possible D gene (6 bases). This CDR3 is 17 amino acids long. Germline V gene sequence: CDR1 SGHAT, CDR2 FQNNGV. CDR3: CASSLDHRGRDTEELVF. The CDR3, as DNA: TGTGCCAGCAGCTTAGATCATCGGGGTAGGGACACCGAGGAGCTGGTTTTT. Drawing the rest from reference TRBV11-2 and TRBJ2-2, the complete variable domain is EAGVAQSPRYKIIEKRQSVAFWCNPISGHATLYWYQQILGQGPKLLIQFQNNGVVDDSQLPKDRFSAERLKGVDSTLKIQPAKLEDSAVYLCASSLDHRGRDTEELVFGEGSRLTVL.